Below, 5 T cell receptor beta chains from the same sample are listed, as sequenced in a study of T cell responses to AZD1222 COVID-19 vaccine. Assay used: immunoSEQ multiplex PCR; TCRdb lists only in-frame clones, some missing. The table has over 100,000 clones, approximately 85% seen once. Specimen: peripheral blood, collected 28 days after the second dose of the MenACWY control vaccine. The receptor set was obtained from an adult who received the MenACWY meningococcal vaccine as a control.

V is TRBV6-1 and J is TRBJ2-6; D uncertain. Germline V gene data show CDR1 as MNHNS and CDR2 as SASEGT. Trimming took 2 bases from V and 14 from J, leaving 10 bases between them. This CDR3 is 12 amino acids long. The CDR3 here is CASSERLEFLTF. The CDR3 nucleotides read TGTGCCAGCAGTGAACGGCTCGAGTTCCTGACTTTC.

The CDR3 coding sequence is TGTGCCAGCAGCTTACTTTCGGCGGGCGCTGAAGCTTTCTTT. Protein: CASSLLSAGAEAFF. The chain has TRBV11-1 and TRBJ1-1; D is ambiguous. The CDR3 totals 14 residues. Germline loops: CDR1 SGHAT, CDR2 FQDESV (reference sequence). V was clipped by 2 bases and J by 6 bases, with 13 bases between them.

DNA of the CDR3: TGTGCCAGCAGCTTAGGGGTGTACAATGAGCAGTTCTTC. Protein sequence: CASSLGVYNEQFF. The chain couples TRBV11-3 to TRBJ2-1; unclear D gene. The germline V gene encodes CDR1 SGHNT and CDR2 YENEEA. The V end was cut by 1 base, the J end by 4 bases, with 5 bases between. The CDR3 has 13 residues.

The chain recombines TRBV27 with TRBJ2-1; 7 nucleotides align to TRBD2. The germline V gene has CDR1 MNHEY and CDR2 SMNVEV (reference sequence). CDR3 length: 15 amino acids. Trimming at V came to 3 bases and at J to 2 bases, leaving 4 bases not matched to a gene. The DNA of the CDR3 is TGTGCCAGCAGTTTGGCGGGAGAAACCTACAATGAGCAGTTCTTC. Protein sequence: CASSLAGETYNEQFF.

The gene calls are TRBV7-9 and TRBJ2-5; D unresolved. V shed 3 bases and J shed 1 base, with 9 bases lying between them. Germline CDR1 SEHNR, CDR2 FQNEAQ (reference sequence). The CDR3 extends over 14 amino acids. The CDR3 DNA reads TGTGCCAGCAGCTTGATAAGTCCCCAAGAGACCCAGTACTTC. Translated, it gives CASSLISPQETQYF.